The clone carrying this T cell receptor (beta chain) was picked up a small number of times. No antigen is known for it. The CDR3 spans 16 residues. Trimming took 0 bases from V and 5 from J, leaving 14 bases between them. Germline CDR1 SGHTA, CDR2 FQGNSA. The data are from a study of identical twins. Study-wide findings and caveats: Conclusions leaned on cross-sectional statistical analysis and did not track the same donors over time.

TCRdb analysed the 5' RACE reads with MiXCR anew, one entry per CDR3 protein. This sample has approximately 470,000 distinct CDR3 sequences, with around 14% found just once. These data were also filed under a second study, of yellow fever vaccine responses in identical twins.

This receptor was obtained from a woman between 18 and 30 years old in good health. The rearrangement joins TRBV7-2 to TRBJ2-1, with TRBD1 as a possible D gene (5 bases). The sample was CD4+ T cells sorted from blood. This CDR3 is CASSLAARVVNNEQFF. As DNA, the CDR3 is TGTGCCAGCAGCTTAGCAGCCAGGGTAGTCAACAATGAGCAGTTCTTC.